One T cell receptor beta chain is described in this entry. Its target is not known. This same CDR3 is encoded by further DNA sequences in the sample. The test was conducted at deep level. Each subset's genomic DNA was split evenly across several immunoSEQ plates. The DNA input per sorted-subset replicate PCR was 200 ng, corresponding to 28,000 or so T cell genomes. The repertoire was sequenced with immunoSEQ multiplex PCR; TCRdb's copy has only in-frame clones and lacks some. The repertoire holds 2 million to 3 million clones, with roughly 93% as singletons. This sample is part of a study of shared clonotypes between healthy human individuals. The germline V gene encodes CDR1 SGDLS and CDR2 YYNGEE. The V and J ends lost 3 bases and 3 bases, in that order; junction bases with no gene match: 6. The CDR3 sequence is 15 residues long. Study results and caveats: As a rule, naive subsets had a larger estimated richness than memory subsets.

The source of this sequence is a man younger than 35 in good health. Some clones in this sample may be carry-over from other donors' samples. Specimen: naive CD4+ T cells from PBMCs. Subset given: CD45RA+ positively selected. The chain recombines TRBV9 with TRBJ2-7; the match to TRBD1 covers 10 bases. The CDR3 DNA sequence: TGTGCCAGCAGCGCCGGCGGGACAGGGGTCTACGAGCAGTACTTC. Its translation is CASSAGGTGVYEQYF.